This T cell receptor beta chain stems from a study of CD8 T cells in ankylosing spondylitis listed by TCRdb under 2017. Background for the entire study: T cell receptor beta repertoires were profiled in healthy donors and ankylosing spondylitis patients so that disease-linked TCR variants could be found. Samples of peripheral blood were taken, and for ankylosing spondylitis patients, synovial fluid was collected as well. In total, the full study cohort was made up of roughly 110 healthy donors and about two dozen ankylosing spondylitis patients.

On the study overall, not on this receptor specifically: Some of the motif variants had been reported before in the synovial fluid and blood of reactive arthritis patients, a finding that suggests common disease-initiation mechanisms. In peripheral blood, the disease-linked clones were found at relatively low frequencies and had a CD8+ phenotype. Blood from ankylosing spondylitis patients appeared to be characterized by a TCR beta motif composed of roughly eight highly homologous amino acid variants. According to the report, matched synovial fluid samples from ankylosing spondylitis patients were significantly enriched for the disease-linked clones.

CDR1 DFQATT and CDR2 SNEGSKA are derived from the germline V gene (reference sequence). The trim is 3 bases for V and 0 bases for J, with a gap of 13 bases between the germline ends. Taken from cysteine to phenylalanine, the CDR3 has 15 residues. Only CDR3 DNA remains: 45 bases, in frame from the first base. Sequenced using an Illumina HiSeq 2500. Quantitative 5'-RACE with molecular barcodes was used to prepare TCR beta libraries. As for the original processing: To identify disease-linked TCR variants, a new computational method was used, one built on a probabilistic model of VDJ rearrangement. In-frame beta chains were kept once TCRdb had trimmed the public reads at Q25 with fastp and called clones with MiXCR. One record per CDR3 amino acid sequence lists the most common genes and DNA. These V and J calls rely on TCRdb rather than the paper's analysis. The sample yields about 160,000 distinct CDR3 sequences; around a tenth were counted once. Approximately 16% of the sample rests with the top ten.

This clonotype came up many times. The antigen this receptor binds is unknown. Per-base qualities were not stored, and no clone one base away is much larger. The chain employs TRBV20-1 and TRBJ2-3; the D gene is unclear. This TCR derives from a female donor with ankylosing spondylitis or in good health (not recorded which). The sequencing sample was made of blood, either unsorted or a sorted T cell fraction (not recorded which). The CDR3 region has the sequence CSARSDEASTDTQYF. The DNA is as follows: TGCAGTGCTAGGTCGGATGAGGCTAGCACAGATACGCAGTATTTT.